The rows below give T cell receptor beta chains drawn from one sample of a study of CD8 T cells in Susac syndrome. TCRdb recomputed calls from the immunoSEQ multiplex PCR reads with MiXCR, one row per CDR3 protein. The data show approximately 190,000 distinct CDR3 sequences, with 95% seen just once and roughly 0.15% held by the top ten. Sequenced input: CD8+ T cells from PBMCs. Source of these receptors: a human donor with Susac syndrome. Each CDR3 is given without its conserved first and last residue.

V: TRBV30; J: TRBJ2-3; CDR3: AVTNHGADTQY
V: TRBV12-3/TRBV12-4; J: TRBJ2-7; CDR3: ASSLGTGLDEQY
V: TRBV24-1; J: TRBJ2-1; CDR3: ATSDPTSGVDNEQF
V: TRBV7-9; J: TRBJ2-3; CDR3: ASSVGSVRADTQY
V: TRBV7-6; J: TRBJ2-7; CDR3: ASSLAQDSYEQY
V: TRBV3-1; J: TRBJ2-5; CDR3: ASSQEGGGETQY
V: TRBV3-1; J: TRBJ1-1; CDR3: ASSEKGRELHTEAF
V: TRBV19; J: TRBJ1-1; CDR3: ASSIVVGHSNTEAF
V: TRBV20-1; J: TRBJ2-2; CDR3: SARDLAGANTGELF
V: TRBV5-6; J: TRBJ1-4; CDR3: ASSLDREKLF
V: TRBV6-5; J: TRBJ1-1; CDR3: ARPQGGRTEAF
V: TRBV6-6; J: TRBJ1-5; CDR3: ASSYTTGNQPQH
V: TRBV5-6; J: TRBJ1-4; CDR3: ASSGTEIGEEKLF
V: TRBV30; J: TRBJ1-1; CDR3: AWRLGQGREAF
V: TRBV24-1; J: TRBJ2-3; CDR3: ATSSGLVTDTQY
V: TRBV18; J: TRBJ2-7; CDR3: ASSRDGGPKYEQY
V: TRBV7-9; J: TRBJ2-7; CDR3: ASSLALRGADKAYEQY
V: TRBV29-1; J: TRBJ2-7; CDR3: SVAGQGSSYEQY
V: TRBV20-1; J: TRBJ2-1; CDR3: SAPRDAGDRYNEQF
V: TRBV28; J: TRBJ2-3; CDR3: ASTSWTGSTDTQY
V: TRBV30; J: TRBJ1-1; CDR3: AWSFGNTEAF
V: TRBV7-9; J: TRBJ1-2; CDR3: ASSRTGGTSNYGYT
V: TRBV7-2; J: TRBJ2-7; CDR3: ASSLPGDYEQY
V: TRBV28; J: TRBJ1-5; CDR3: ASREMHQPQH
V: TRBV12-3/TRBV12-4; J: TRBJ2-5; CDR3: ASTMTGYLGETQY
V: TRBV12-3/TRBV12-4; J: TRBJ1-5; CDR3: ASSLLLDRGGNQPQH
V: TRBV28; J: TRBJ1-4; CDR3: ASSGTGEAEKLF
V: TRBV7-3; J: TRBJ2-3; CDR3: ASSLGTSGPDTQY
V: TRBV13; J: TRBJ2-1; CDR3: ASSTLRQGLLSEQF
V: TRBV1; J: TRBJ2-7; CDR3: TSSQDSEMNYEQY
V: TRBV20-1; J: TRBJ2-7; CDR3: SAWTSGVAYEQY
V: TRBV29-1; J: TRBJ2-6; CDR3: SADVSGANVLT
V: TRBV7-9; J: TRBJ2-7; CDR3: ASSLGQLLGEQY
V: TRBV20-1; J: TRBJ2-3; CDR3: SAREGREGVDTQY
V: TRBV30; J: TRBJ2-3; CDR3: AWSGGNEDTQY
V: TRBV9; J: TRBJ2-7; CDR3: ASGGDRSYEQY
V: TRBV3-1; J: TRBJ2-7; CDR3: ASSHGRLTYEQY
V: TRBV5-1; J: TRBJ2-7; CDR3: ASSLDRSFGPLLRHYEQY
V: TRBV27; J: TRBJ2-7; CDR3: ASSLPGGEQY
V: TRBV18; J: TRBJ2-2; CDR3: ASSPQGANAGELF
V: TRBV12-3/TRBV12-4; J: TRBJ2-3; CDR3: ASSGSLGSGWDTQY
V: TRBV6-5; J: TRBJ2-7; CDR3: ASSYINSAFYEQY
V: TRBV27; J: TRBJ2-7; CDR3: ASSLTAGGPGEQY
V: TRBV18; J: TRBJ2-2; CDR3: ASSPPTGKNTGELF
V: TRBV5-6; J: TRBJ1-3; CDR3: ASRYGYNSGNTIY
V: TRBV9; J: TRBJ1-5; CDR3: ASSVGGAGDQPQH
V: TRBV12-5; J: TRBJ1-2; CDR3: ASGGGRQDEFPLGYT
V: TRBV5-6; J: TRBJ2-7; CDR3: ASSLYRDRVYEQY
V: TRBV2; J: TRBJ2-1; CDR3: ASRPGQGYFEQF
V: TRBV30; J: TRBJ1-6; CDR3: AWSLSDYNSPLH
V: TRBV6-1; J: TRBJ1-2; CDR3: ASSTGSSYT
V: TRBV5-1; J: TRBJ2-3; CDR3: ASSLELAASTDTQY
V: TRBV12-3/TRBV12-4; J: TRBJ2-7; CDR3: ASSSRVLQGSGIYEQY